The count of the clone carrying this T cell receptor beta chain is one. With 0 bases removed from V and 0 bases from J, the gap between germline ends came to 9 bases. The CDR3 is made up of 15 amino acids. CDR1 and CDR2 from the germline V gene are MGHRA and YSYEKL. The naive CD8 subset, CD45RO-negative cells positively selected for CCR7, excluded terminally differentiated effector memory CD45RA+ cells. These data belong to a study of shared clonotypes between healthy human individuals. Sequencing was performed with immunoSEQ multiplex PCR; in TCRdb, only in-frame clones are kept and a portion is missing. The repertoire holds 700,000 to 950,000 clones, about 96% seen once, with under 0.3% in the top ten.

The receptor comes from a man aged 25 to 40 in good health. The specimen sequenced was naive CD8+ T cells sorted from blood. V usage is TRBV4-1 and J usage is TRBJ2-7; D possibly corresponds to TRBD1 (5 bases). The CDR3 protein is CASSQEYRSSYEQYF. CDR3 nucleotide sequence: TGCGCCAGCAGCCAAGAATACAGGTCCTCCTACGAGCAGTACTTC.